This T cell receptor (beta chain) was documented in a study of T-cell memory formation after mild COVID-19. Study details: For the most part, TCR clusters were specific to one donor.

The V and J ends lost 3 bases and 6 bases respectively, with 9 bases between them. The CDR3 length is 12 residues. Per germline, CDR1 SEHNR and CDR2 FQNEAQ (reference sequence). This clonotype turned up a few times. TCRdb ran MiXCR on the 5' RACE reads and lists one entry per CDR3 protein. The sample contains about 84,000 distinct CDR3 sequences, 11% to 15% of which appear only once. The genes are TRBV7-9 and TRBJ2-7; the D is unclear. Sequencing was performed on PBMCs or a T cell subset sorted from them (not recorded which). The origin of this receptor is an adult woman who had mild COVID-19 (a few samples of this study predate the infection). Cell type and time point are not known. The CDR3 spells CASSFNGGEQYF. CDR3 nucleotides: TGTGCCAGCAGCTTCAACGGTGGCGAGCAGTACTTC. The full variable domain, completed using reference TRBV7-9 and TRBJ2-7, is DTGVSQNPRHKITKRGQNVTFRCDPISEHNRLYWYRQTLGQGPEFLTYFQNEAQLEKSRLLSDRFSAERPKGSFSTLEIQRTEQGDSAMYLCASSFNGGEQYFGPGTRLTVT.